The clone carrying this TCR beta chain has only a few counts. Its antigen is still unknown. The CDR3 is 14 amino acids. With 7 bases removed from V and 6 bases from J, the gap between germline ends came to 18 bases. From germline, CDR1 is LGHDT and CDR2 YNNKEL (reference sequence). The data belong to a study of early T cells in non-severe SARS-CoV-2 infection. Unique molecular identifiers were added to individual cDNA molecules. TCRdb itself ran the 5' RACE reads through MiXCR, one entry per CDR3 protein. The sample lists 100,000 to 150,000 distinct CDR3 sequences; about 15% were seen once. Study-wide results and limits: Private and CD4 specificities were missed by VDJdb matching, skewed to anti-spike CD8.

Material: whole blood. The chain employs TRBV3-1 and TRBJ1-2, with D perhaps TRBD1 (5 bases). This TCR came from an adult who was a healthcare worker with PCR-confirmed SARS-CoV-2 infection or an uninfected control (not recorded which). The CDR3 loop is CASNLRFGGDGYTF. CDR3 coding DNA: TGTGCCAGCAACCTACGTTTCGGGGGGGATGGCTACACCTTC.